Listed below are T cell receptor beta chains from one sample, sequenced in a study of T cell responses to AZD1222 COVID-19 vaccine. The table came from immunoSEQ multiplex PCR; TCRdb's copy has only in-frame clones and leaves some out. This repertoire shows 120,000 or so clones, about 91% found once; its top ten account for around 2.8%. The sequences come from peripheral blood, collected on day 0 of AZD1222 vaccination. The receptors here all came from an adult in good health. CDR3s include the opening cysteine and the closing phenylalanine or tryptophan. D genes are given only for firm matches. Not every row has a clone size; where given, it reads once, few, many or a size class.

V	size	J	D	CDR3	DNA
TRBV27	once	TRBJ1-2	TRBD1	CASSVPGGYGYTF	TGTGCCAGCAGTGTGCCAGGGGGTTATGGCTACACCTTC
TRBV7-9	once	TRBJ1-6	NA	CASSLEGGNSPLHF	TGTGCCAGCAGCCTCGAGGGGGGGAATTCACCCCTCCACTTT
TRBV6-1	NA	TRBJ2-1	NA	CASSDIASSYNEQFF	TGTGCCAGCAGTGATATAGCGTCCTCCTACAATGAGCAGTTCTTC
TRBV7-9	NA	TRBJ1-4	NA	CASSPATTNEKLFF	TGTGCCAGCAGCCCGGCCACAACTAATGAAAAACTGTTTTTT
TRBV10-3	NA	TRBJ1-1	TRBD1	CAIRLGQAATEAFF	TGTGCCATCAGGTTGGGACAGGCGGCCACTGAAGCTTTCTTT
TRBV7-2	NA	TRBJ1-5	NA	CASSLGPGQPQHF	TGTGCCAGCAGCCTAGGTCCTGGGCAGCCCCAGCATTTT
TRBV2	NA	TRBJ1-4	TRBD1	CARGTGASGEKLFF	TGTGCCAGGGGGACAGGGGCCTCTGGTGAAAAACTGTTTTTT
TRBV5-4	NA	TRBJ2-3	TRBD2	CASSFRGRAGDTQYF	TGTGCCAGCAGCTTTCGCGGGAGGGCGGGGGATACGCAGTATTTT
TRBV18	NA	TRBJ2-1	NA	CASSPSQNTYNEQFF	TGTGCCAGCTCACCTTCCCAGAATACCTACAATGAGCAGTTCTTC
TRBV7-3	NA	TRBJ1-1	TRBD1	CASRRGLNTEAFF	TGTGCCAGCCGGAGGGGGCTGAACACTGAAGCTTTCTTT
TRBV12-5	NA	TRBJ1-2	TRBD1	CASGGDSPYGYTF	TGTGCTAGTGGGGGGGACAGCCCCTATGGCTACACCTTC
TRBV20-1	once	TRBJ2-5	TRBD2	CSASGGEGETQYF	TGCAGTGCTAGTGGCGGGGAGGGAGAGACCCAGTACTTC
TRBV19	NA	TRBJ1-2	TRBD1	CASSPRDRVHGYTF	TGTGCCAGTAGTCCTCGGGACAGGGTCCATGGCTACACCTTC
TRBV2	few	TRBJ1-3	NA	CASGGNSGNTIYF	TGTGCCAGCGGGGGGAACTCTGGAAACACCATATATTTT
TRBV14	once	TRBJ1-3	NA	CASSTGTSPGNTIYF	TGTGCCAGCAGCACAGGGACATCTCCTGGAAACACCATATATTTT
TRBV5-5	NA	TRBJ1-4	TRBD1	CASSLGQGLIPIATNEKLFF	TGTGCCAGCAGCTTGGGACAGGGCCTTATTCCGATTGCAACTAATGAAAAACTGTTTTTT
TRBV6-1	NA	TRBJ1-5	NA	CASSEVSVNQPQHF	TGTGCCAGCAGTGAAGTGTCAGTCAATCAGCCCCAGCATTTT
TRBV7-9	NA	TRBJ2-7	NA	CASSPDGSYEQYF	TGTGCCAGCAGCCCCGACGGTTCCTACGAGCAGTACTTC
TRBV3-1/TRBV3-2	NA	TRBJ2-7	TRBD2	CASSPGTSGRYEQYF	TGTGCCAGCAGCCCGGGGACTAGCGGGAGGTACGAGCAGTACTTC
TRBV15	NA	TRBJ2-6	NA	CATSRPAVAGANVLTF	TGTGCCACCAGCAGACCAGCCGTGGCTGGGGCCAACGTCCTGACTTTC
TRBV21-1	once	TRBJ1-5	NA	CASSKAFLLADQPQHF	TGTGCCAGCAGCAAAGCGTTCCTCCTGGCAGATCAGCCCCAGCATTTT
TRBV3-1/TRBV3-2	once	TRBJ2-7	NA	CASSQIYEQYF	TGTGCCAGCAGCCAAATCTACGAGCAGTACTTC
TRBV3-1/TRBV3-2	NA	TRBJ2-1	NA	CASSQDPPGAGVFNEQFF	TGTGCCAGCAGCCAAGATCCTCCAGGGGCGGGAGTTTTCAATGAGCAGTTCTTC
TRBV5-6	NA	TRBJ1-1	TRBD1	CASSLGGQIRAFF	TGTGCCAGCAGCTTGGGGGGACAGATTAGAGCTTTCTTT
TRBV5-4	once	TRBJ2-5	TRBD2	CASSLLAGVQETQYF	TGTGCCAGCAGCTTGCTAGCGGGAGTGCAAGAGACCCAGTACTTC
TRBV29-1	NA	TRBJ2-1	NA	CSVVTYNEQFF	TGCAGCGTCGTGACATACAATGAGCAGTTCTTC
TRBV2	NA	TRBJ2-1	TRBD2	CASRASGVIREANEQFF	TGTGCCAGTCGGGCTAGCGGGGTCATCAGAGAAGCCAATGAGCAGTTCTTC
TRBV6-1	NA	TRBJ1-5	TRBD1	CASSEQGGTGRQPQHF	TGTGCCAGCAGTGAACAGGGGGGGACAGGGCGTCAGCCCCAGCATTTT
TRBV12-3/TRBV12-4	NA	TRBJ2-3	TRBD2	CASSLAGVDTQYF	TGTGCCAGCAGTCTAGCGGGGGTCGATACGCAGTATTTT